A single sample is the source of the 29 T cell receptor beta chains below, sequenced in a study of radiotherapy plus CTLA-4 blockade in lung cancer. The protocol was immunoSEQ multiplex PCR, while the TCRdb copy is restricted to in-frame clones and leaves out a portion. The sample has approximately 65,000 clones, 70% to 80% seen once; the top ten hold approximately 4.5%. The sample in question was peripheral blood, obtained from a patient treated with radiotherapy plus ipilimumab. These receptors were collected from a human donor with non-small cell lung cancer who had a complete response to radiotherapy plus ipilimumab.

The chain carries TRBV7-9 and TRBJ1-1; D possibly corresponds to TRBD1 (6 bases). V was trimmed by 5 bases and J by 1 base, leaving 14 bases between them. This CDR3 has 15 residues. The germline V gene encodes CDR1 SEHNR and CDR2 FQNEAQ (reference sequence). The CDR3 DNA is TGTGCCAGCAGCCCGCCCGGGACATCGAACACTGAAGCTTTCTTT. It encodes CASSPPGTSNTEAFF.

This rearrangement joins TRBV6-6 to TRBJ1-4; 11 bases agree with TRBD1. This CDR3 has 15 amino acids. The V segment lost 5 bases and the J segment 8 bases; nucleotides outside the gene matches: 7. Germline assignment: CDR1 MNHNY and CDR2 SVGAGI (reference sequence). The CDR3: CASSPPGQGGEKLFF. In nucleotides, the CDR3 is TGTGCCAGCAGTCCCCCGGGACAGGGGGGCGAAAAACTGTTTTTT.

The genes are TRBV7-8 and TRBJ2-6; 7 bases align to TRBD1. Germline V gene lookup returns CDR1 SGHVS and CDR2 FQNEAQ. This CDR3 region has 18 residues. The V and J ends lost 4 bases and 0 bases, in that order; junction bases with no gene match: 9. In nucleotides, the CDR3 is TGTGCCAGCAGCTCCACCGGGACAGAGAGCTCTGGGGCCAACGTCCTGACTTTC. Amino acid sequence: CASSSTGTESSGANVLTF. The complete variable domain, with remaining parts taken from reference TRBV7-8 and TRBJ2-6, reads GAGVSQSPRYKVAKRGQDVALRCDPISGHVSLFWYQQALGQGPEFLTYFQNEAQLDKSGLPSDRFFAERPEGSVSTLKIQRTQQEDSAVYLCASSSTGTESSGANVLTFGAGSRLTVL.

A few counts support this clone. The CDR3 nucleotides are TGCGCCAGCAGTCAATCGAGGACCGCAAGCCCTTATGGGCAGTACGTC. This codes for CASSQSRTASPYGQYV. The chain links TRBV23-1 to TRBJ2-7; D not resolved. TRBV23-1 is identified as an open reading frame with a role that is uncertain. V was cut by 0 bases and J by 9 bases, with 21 bases left in between. This CDR3 has 16 amino acids.

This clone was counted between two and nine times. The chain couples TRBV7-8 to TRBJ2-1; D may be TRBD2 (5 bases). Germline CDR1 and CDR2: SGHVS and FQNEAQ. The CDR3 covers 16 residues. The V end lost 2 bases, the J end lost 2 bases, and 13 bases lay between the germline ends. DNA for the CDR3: TGTGCCAGCAGCTTATTTCGGGGTAATACCTACAATGAGCAGTTCTTC. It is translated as CASSLFRGNTYNEQFF.

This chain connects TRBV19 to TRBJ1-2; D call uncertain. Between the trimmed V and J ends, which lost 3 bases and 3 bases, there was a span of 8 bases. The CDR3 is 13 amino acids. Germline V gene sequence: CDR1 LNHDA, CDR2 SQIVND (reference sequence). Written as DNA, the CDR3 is TGTGCCAGTAGTATCAAAAGGGACTATGGCTACACCTTC. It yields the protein CASSIKRDYGYTF.

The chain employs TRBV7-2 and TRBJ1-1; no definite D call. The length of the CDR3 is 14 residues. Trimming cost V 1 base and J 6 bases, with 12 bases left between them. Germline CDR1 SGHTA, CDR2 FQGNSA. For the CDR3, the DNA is TGTGCCAGCAGCTTAGTGGTGGGGAAGGCTGAAGCTTTCTTT. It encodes CASSLVVGKAEAFF.

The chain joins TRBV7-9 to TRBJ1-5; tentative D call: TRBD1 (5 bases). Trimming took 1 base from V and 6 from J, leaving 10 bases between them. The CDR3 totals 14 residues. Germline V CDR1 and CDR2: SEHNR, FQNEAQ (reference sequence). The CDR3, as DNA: TGTGCCAGCAGCTTAGGACAGTCCTCTCAGCCCCAGCATTTT. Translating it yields CASSLGQSSQPQHF.

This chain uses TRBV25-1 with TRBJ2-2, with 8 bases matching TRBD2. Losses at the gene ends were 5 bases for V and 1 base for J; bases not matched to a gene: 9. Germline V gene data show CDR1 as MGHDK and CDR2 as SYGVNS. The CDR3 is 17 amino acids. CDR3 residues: CASSKGGLAENTGELFF. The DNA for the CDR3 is TGTGCCAGCAGTAAGGGCGGACTAGCAGAGAACACCGGGGAGCTGTTTTTT. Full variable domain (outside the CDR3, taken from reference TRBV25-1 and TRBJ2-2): EADIYQTPRYLVIGTGKKITLECSQTMGHDKMYWYQQDPGMELHLIHYSYGVNSTEKGDLSSESTVSRIRTEHFPLTLESARPSHTSQYLCASSKGGLAENTGELFFGEGSRLTVL.

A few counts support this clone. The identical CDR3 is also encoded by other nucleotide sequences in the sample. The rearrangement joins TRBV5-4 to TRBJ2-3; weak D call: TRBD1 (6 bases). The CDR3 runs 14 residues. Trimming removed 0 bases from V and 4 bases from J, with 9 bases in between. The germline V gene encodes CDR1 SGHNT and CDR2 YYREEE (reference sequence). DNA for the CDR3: TGTGCCAGCAGCTTGGCTGGGGGCGCAGATACGCAGTATTTT. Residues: CASSLAGGADTQYF.

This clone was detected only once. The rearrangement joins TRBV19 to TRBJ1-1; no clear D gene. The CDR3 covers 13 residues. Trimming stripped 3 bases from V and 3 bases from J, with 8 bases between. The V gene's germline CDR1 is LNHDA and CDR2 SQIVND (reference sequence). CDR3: CASSIEGYTEAFF. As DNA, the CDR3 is TGTGCCAGTAGTATCGAGGGATACACTGAAGCTTTCTTT.

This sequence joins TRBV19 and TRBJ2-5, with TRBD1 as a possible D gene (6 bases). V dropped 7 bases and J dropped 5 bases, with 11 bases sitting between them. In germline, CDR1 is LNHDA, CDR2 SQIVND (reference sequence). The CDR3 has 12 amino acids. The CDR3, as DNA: TGTGCCAGTAAGGCAGGGGAGGAGACCCAGTACTTC. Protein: CASKAGEETQYF.

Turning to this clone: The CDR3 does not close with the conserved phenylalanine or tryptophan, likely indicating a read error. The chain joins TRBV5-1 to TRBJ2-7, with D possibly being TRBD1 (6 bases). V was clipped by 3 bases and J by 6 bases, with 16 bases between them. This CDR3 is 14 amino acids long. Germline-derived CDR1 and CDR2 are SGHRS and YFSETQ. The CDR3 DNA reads TGCGCCAGCAGCTGGGCAGGGGCCGATGGCGAGCAGTACCTC. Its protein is CASSWAGADGEQYL.

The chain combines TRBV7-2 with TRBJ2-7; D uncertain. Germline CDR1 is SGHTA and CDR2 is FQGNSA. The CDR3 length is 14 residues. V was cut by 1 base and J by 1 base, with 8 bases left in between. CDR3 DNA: TGTGCCAGCAGCTTAGGGCAGGCTTCCTACGAGCAGTACTTC. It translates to CASSLGQASYEQYF.

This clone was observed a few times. CDR3 sequence: CASSSQPDGLAKNIQYF. In nucleotides, the CDR3 is TGTGCCAGCAGCTCACAACCGGACGGCCTAGCCAAAAACATTCAGTACTTC. The J gene is TRBJ2-4, the V gene TRBV7-2; no firm D call. The length of the CDR3 is 17 residues. V was cut by 4 bases and J by 0 bases, with 16 bases left in between. Germline assignment: CDR1 SGHTA and CDR2 FQGNSA.

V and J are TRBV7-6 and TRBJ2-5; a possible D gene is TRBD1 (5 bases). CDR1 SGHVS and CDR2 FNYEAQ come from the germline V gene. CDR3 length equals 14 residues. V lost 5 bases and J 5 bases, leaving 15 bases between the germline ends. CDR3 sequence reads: CASSPLTGFETQYF. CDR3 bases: TGTGCCAGCAGCCCCCTCACAGGATTCGAGACCCAGTACTTC.

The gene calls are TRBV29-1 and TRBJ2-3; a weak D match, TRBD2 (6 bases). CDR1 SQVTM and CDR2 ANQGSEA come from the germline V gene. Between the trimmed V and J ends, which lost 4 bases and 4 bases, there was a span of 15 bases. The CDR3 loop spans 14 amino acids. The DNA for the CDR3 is TGCAGCGTTGCCGATCGCGGGGTCCCAGATACGCAGTATTTT. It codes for CSVADRGVPDTQYF.

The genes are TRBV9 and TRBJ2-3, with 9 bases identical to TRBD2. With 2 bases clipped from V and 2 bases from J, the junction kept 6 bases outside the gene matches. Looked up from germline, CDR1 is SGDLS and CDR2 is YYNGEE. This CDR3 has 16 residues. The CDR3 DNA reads TGTGCCAGCAGCGTTGCTAGCGGGGCCCACACAGATACGCAGTATTTT. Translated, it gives CASSVASGAHTDTQYF.

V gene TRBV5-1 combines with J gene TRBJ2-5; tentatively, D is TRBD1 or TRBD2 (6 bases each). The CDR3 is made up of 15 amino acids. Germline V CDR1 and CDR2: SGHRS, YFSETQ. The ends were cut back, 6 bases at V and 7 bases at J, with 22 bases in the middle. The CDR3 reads CASNGGGMDIGTQYF. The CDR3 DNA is TGCGCCAGCAACGGAGGGGGTATGGATATCGGGACCCAGTACTTC.

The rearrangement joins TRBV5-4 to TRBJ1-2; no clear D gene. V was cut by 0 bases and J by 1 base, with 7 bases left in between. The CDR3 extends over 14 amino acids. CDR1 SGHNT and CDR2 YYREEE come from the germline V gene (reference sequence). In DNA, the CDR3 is TGTGCCAGCAGCTTGGACTCCTTTAACTATGGCTACACCTTC. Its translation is CASSLDSFNYGYTF.

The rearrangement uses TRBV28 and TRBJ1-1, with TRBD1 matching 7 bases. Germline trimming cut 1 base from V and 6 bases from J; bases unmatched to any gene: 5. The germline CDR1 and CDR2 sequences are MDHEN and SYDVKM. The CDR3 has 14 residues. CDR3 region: CASSLSQGWPEAFF. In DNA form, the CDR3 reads TGTGCCAGCAGTTTATCACAGGGGTGGCCTGAAGCTTTCTTT.

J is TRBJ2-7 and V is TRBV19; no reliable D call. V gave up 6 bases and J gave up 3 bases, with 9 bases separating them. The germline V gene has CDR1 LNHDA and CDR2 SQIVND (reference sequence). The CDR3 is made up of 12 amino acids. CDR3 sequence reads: CASRVPLYEQYF. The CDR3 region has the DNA TGTGCCAGTAGGGTGCCACTCTACGAGCAGTACTTC.

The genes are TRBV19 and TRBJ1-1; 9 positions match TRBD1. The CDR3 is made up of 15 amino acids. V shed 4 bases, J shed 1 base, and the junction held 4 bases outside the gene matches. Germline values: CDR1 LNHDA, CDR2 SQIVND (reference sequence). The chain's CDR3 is CASSRTGQGNTEAFF. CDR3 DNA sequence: TGTGCCAGTAGTAGAACGGGACAGGGGAACACTGAAGCTTTCTTT. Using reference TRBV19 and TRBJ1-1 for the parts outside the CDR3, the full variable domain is DGGITQSPKYLFRKEGQNVTLSCEQNLNHDAMYWYRQDPGQGLRLIYYSQIVNDFQKGDIAEGYSVSREKKESFPLTVTSAQKNPTAFYLCASSRTGQGNTEAFFGQGTRLTVV.

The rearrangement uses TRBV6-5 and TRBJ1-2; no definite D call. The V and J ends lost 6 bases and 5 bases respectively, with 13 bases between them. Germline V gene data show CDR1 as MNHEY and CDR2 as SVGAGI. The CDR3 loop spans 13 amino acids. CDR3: CASRTVQTYGYTF. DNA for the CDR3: TGTGCCAGCAGGACCGTACAGACATATGGCTACACCTTC.

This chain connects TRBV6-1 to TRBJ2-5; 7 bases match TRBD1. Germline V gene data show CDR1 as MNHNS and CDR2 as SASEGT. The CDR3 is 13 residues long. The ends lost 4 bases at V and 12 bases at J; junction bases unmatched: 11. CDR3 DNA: TGTGCCAGCAGTGGCTCGGGACAGTCAGTGAAGTACTTC. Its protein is CASSGSGQSVKYF.

CDR3 region: CASRTSGGAGEQFF. As DNA, the CDR3 is TGTGCCAGCAGGACTAGCGGGGGGGCAGGAGAGCAGTTCTTC. V is TRBV6-5 and J is TRBJ2-1; 14 bases fit TRBD2. The CDR3 length is 14 residues. J gave up 10 bases and V 6 bases, and 5 bases lay outside the gene matches. The germline gives CDR1 MNHEY, CDR2 SVGAGI.

The CDR3 sequence is CASSFGTGETGELFF. In DNA, the CDR3 is TGTGCCAGCAGCTTCGGGACAGGGGAAACCGGGGAGCTGTTTTTT. The chain couples TRBV5-4 to TRBJ2-2, with TRBD1 matching over 10 bases. The junction had 3 bases not matched to a gene; V was cut back by 2 bases and J by 5 bases. This CDR3 has 15 amino acids. Looked up from germline, CDR1 is SGHNT and CDR2 is YYREEE (reference sequence).

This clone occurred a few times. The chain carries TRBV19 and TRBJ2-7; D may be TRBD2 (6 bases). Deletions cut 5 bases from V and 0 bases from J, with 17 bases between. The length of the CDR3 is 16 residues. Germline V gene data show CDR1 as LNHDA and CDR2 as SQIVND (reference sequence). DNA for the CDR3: TGTGCCAGTAGTCCCCGGCGGGACCAGAGCTCCTACGAGCAGTACTTC. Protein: CASSPRRDQSSYEQYF.

CDR3 DNA sequence: TGTGCCAGCAGCTTACGAGCAGTGGCCACCGGGGAGCTGTTTTTT. Residues: CASSLRAVATGELFF. V gene TRBV7-2 combines with J gene TRBJ2-2; no reliable D call. Looked up from germline, CDR1 is SGHTA and CDR2 is FQGNSA. The length of the CDR3 is 15 residues. The V gene lost 2 bases and the J gene lost 4 bases, with 11 bases spanning the gap.